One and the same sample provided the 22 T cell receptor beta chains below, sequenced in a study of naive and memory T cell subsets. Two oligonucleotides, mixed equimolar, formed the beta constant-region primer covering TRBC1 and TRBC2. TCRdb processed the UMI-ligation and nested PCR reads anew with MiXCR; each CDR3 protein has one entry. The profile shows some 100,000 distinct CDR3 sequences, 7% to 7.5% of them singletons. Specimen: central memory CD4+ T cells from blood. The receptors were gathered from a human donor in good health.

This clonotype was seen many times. CDR3 coding DNA: TGCAGTGCTAGTATAGGGACACTCTATGGCTACACCTTC. This translates into CSASIGTLYGYTF. The rearrangement links TRBV20-1 to TRBJ1-2, with D possibly being TRBD1 (6 bases). Germline-derived CDR1 and CDR2 are DFQATT and SNEGSKA (reference sequence). Trimming pared 3 bases from V and 4 bases from J, leaving 12 bases between. CDR3 length: 13 residues.

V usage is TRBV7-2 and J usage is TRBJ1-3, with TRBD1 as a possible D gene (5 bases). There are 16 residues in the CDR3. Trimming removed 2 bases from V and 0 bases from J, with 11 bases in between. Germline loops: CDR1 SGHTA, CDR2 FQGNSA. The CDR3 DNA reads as TGTGCCAGCAGCTTACGAGGGCAGGGCTCTGGAAACACCATATATTTT. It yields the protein CASSLRGQGSGNTIYF.

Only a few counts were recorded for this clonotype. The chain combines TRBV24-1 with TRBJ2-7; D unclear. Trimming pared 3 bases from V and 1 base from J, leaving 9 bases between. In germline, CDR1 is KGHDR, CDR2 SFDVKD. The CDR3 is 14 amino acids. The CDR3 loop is CATSDADGSYEQYF. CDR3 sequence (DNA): TGTGCCACCAGTGATGCCGACGGTTCCTACGAGCAGTACTTC.

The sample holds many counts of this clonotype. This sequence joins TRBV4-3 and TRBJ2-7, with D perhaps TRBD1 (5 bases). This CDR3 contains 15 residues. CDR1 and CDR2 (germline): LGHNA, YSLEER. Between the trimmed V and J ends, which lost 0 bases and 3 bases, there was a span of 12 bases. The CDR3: CASSQEVSGIYEQYF. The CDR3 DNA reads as TGCGCCAGCAGCCAAGAGGTCTCAGGGATCTACGAGCAGTACTTC.

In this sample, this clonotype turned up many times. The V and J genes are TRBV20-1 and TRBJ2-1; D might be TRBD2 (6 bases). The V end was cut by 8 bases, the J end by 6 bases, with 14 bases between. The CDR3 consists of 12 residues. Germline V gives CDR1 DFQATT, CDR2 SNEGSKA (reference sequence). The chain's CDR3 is CSTGGSGNEQFF. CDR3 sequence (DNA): TGCAGTACCGGGGGATCTGGCAATGAGCAGTTCTTC.

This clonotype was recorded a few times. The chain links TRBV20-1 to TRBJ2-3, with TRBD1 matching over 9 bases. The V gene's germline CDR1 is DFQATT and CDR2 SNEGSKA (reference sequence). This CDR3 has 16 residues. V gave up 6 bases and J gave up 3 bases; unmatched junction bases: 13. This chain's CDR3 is CSARSGTGFFTDTQYF. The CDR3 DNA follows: TGCAGTGCCAGATCCGGGACAGGGTTTTTTACAGATACGCAGTATTTT.

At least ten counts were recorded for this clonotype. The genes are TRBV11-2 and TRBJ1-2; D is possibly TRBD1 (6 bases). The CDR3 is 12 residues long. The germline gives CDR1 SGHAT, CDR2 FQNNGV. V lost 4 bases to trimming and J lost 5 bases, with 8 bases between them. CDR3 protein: CASSSTGYGYTF. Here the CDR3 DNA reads TGTGCCAGCAGCTCCACAGGGTATGGCTACACCTTC. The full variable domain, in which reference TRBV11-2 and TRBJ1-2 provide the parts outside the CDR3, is EAGVAQSPRYKIIEKRQSVAFWCNPISGHATLYWYQQILGQGPKLLIQFQNNGVVDDSQLPKDRFSAERLKGVDSTLKIQPAKLEDSAVYLCASSSTGYGYTFGSGTRLTVV.

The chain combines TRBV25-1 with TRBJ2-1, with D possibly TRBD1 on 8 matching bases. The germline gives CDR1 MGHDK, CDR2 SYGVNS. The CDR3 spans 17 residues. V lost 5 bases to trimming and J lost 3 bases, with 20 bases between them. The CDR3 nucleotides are TGTGCCAGCAGTCCATCTCGGACAGGGACTATCTACAATGAGCAGTTCTTC. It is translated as CASSPSRTGTIYNEQFF.

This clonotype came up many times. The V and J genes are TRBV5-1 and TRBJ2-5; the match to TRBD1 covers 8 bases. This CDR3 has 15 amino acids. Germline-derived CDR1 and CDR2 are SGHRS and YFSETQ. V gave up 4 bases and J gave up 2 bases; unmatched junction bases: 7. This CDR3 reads CASSPTRTGQETQYF. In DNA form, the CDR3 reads TGCGCCAGCAGCCCGACACGGACAGGGCAAGAGACCCAGTACTTC.

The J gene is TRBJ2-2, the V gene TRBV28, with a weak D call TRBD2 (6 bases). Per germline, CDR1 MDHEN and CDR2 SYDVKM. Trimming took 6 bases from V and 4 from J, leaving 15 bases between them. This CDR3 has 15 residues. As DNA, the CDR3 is TGTGCCAGCAGACGCCTGCCGGGACTCACCGGGGAGCTGTTTTTT. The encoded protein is CASRRLPGLTGELFF. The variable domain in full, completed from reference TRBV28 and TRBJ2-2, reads DVKVTQSSRYLVKRTGEKVFLECVQDMDHENMFWYRQDPGLGLRLIYFSYDVKMKEKGDIPEGYSVSREKKERFSLILESASTNQTSMYLCASRRLPGLTGELFFGEGSRLTVL.

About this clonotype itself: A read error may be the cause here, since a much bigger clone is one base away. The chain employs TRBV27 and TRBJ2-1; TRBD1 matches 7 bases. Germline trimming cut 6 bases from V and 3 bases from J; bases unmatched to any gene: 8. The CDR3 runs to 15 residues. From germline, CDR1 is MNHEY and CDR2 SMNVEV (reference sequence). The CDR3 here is CASRPDRADYNEQFF. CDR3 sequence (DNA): TGTGCCAGCAGGCCAGACAGGGCCGACTACAATGAGCAGTTCTTC.

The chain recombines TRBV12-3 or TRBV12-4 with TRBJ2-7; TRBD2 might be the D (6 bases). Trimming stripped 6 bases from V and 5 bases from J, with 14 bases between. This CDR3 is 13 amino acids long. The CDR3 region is CASSPGGAHEQYF. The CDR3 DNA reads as TGTGCCAGCAGCCCAGGAGGGGCCCACGAGCAGTACTTC.

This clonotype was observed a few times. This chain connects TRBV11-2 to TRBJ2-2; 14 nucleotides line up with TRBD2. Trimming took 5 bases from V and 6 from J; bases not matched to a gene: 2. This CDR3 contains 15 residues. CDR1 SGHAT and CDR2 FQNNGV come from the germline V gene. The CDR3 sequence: CASSVTSGRAGELFF. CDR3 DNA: TGTGCCAGCAGCGTGACTAGCGGGAGGGCCGGGGAGCTGTTTTTT.

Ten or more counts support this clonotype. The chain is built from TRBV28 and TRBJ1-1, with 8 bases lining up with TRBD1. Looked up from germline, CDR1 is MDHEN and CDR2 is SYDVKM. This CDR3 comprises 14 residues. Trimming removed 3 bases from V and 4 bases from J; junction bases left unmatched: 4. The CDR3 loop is CASSLTGEITEAFF. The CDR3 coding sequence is TGTGCCAGCAGTTTGACAGGGGAGATCACTGAAGCTTTCTTT. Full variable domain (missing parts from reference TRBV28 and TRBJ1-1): DVKVTQSSRYLVKRTGEKVFLECVQDMDHENMFWYRQDPGLGLRLIYFSYDVKMKEKGDIPEGYSVSREKKERFSLILESASTNQTSMYLCASSLTGEITEAFFGQGTRLTVV.

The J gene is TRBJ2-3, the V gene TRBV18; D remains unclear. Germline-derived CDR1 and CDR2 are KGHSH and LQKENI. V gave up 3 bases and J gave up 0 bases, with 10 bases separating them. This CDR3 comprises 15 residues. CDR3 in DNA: TGTGCCAGCTCACCCCGCAGATCTAGCACAGATACGCAGTATTTT. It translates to CASSPRRSSTDTQYF.

CDR3 loop: CASSQPGLAGDEQFF. The CDR3 nucleotides read TGTGCCAGCAGCCAACCGGGACTAGCGGGGGATGAGCAGTTCTTC. The genes are TRBV3-1 and TRBJ2-1; 14 bases align to TRBD2. Trimming cost V 2 bases and J 8 bases; bases outside gene matches: 2. Germline-derived CDR1 and CDR2 are LGHDT and YNNKEL (reference sequence). The CDR3 has 15 amino acids.

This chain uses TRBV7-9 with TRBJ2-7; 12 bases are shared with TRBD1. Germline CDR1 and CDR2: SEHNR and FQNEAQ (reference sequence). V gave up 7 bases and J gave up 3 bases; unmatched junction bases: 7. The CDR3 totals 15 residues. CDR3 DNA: TGTGCCAGCACCTTGGGACAGGGGGCTAGCTACGAGCAGTACTTC. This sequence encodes CASTLGQGASYEQYF. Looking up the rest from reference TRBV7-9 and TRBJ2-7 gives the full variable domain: DTGVSQNPRHKITKRGQNVTFRCDPISEHNRLYWYRQTLGQGPEFLTYFQNEAQLEKSRLLSDRFSAERPKGSFSTLEIQRTEQGDSAMYLCASTLGQGASYEQYFGPGTRLTVT.

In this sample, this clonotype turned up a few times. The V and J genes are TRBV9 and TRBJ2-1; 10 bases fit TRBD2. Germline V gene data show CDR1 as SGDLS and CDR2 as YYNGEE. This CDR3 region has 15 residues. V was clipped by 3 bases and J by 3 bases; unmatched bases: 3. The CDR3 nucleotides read TGTGCCAGCAGCGAACAGCGGGGGGGCTACAATGAGCAGTTCTTC. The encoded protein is CASSEQRGGYNEQFF.

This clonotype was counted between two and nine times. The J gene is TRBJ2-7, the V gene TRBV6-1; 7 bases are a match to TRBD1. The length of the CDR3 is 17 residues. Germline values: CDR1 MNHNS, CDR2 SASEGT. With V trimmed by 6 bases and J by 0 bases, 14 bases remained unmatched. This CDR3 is CASRGSPGTASSYEQYF. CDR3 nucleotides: TGTGCCAGCAGGGGCTCCCCCGGGACAGCGAGCTCCTACGAGCAGTACTTC.

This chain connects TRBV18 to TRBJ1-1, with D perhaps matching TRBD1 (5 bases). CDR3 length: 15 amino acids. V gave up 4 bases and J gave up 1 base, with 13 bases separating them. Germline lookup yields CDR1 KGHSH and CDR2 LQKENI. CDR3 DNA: TGTGCCAGCTCACTCTCCCGGACACCGAACACTGAAGCTTTCTTT. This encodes CASSLSRTPNTEAFF.

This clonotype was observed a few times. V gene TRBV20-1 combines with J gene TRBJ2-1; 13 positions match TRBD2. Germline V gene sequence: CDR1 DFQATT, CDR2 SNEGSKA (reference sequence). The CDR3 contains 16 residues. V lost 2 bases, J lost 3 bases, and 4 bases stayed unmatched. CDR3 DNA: TGCAGTGCTAGAATGACTAGCGGGGGGTTCTACAATGAGCAGTTCTTC. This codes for CSARMTSGGFYNEQFF.

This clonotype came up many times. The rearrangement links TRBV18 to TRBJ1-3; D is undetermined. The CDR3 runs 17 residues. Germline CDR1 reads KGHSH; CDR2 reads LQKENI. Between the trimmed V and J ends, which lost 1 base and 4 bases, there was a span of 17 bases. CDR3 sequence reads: CASSPHASPAAGNTIYF. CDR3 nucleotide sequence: TGTGCCAGCTCACCACATGCGTCACCCGCAGCGGGAAACACCATATATTTT.